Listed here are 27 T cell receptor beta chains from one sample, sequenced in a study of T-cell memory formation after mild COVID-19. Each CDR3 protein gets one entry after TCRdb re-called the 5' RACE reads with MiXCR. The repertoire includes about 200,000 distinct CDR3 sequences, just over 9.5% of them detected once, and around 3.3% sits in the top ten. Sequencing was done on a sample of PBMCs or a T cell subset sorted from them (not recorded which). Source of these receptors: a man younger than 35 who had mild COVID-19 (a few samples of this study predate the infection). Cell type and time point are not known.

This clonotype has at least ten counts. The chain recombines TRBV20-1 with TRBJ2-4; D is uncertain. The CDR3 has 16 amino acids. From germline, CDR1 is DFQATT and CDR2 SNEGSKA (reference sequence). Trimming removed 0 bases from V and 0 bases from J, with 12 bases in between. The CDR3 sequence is CSARDPMSLAKNIQYF. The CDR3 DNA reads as TGCAGTGCTAGAGATCCCATGTCGCTAGCCAAAAACATTCAGTACTTC.

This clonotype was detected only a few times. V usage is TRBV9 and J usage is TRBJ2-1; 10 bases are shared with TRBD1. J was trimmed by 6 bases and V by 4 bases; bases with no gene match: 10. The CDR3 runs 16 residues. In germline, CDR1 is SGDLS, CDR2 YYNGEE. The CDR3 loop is CASSYSTGGPGNEQFF. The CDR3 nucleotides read TGTGCCAGCAGCTACTCGACAGGGGGCCCCGGCAATGAGCAGTTCTTC.

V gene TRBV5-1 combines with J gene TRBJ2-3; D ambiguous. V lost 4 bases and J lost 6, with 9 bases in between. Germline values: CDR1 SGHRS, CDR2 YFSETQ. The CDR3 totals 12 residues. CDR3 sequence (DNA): TGCGCCAGCAGCCCAGAACGGGATACGCAGTATTTT. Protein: CASSPERDTQYF.

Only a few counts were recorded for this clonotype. CDR3 in amino acids: CASSQGQGTQKNIQYF. CDR3 sequence (DNA): TGCGCCAGCAGCCAAGGGCAGGGGACACAGAAAAACATTCAGTACTTC. The chain combines TRBV4-1 with TRBJ2-4; D might be TRBD1 (6 bases). There are 16 residues in the CDR3. Germline CDR1 is MGHRA and CDR2 is YSYEKL. V dropped 1 base and J dropped 4 bases, with 14 bases sitting between them.

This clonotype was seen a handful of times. CDR3 DNA sequence: TGCAGTGCTAGAGAAACTAGCGGGGGGACTACAGATACGCAGTATTTT. This codes for CSARETSGGTTDTQYF. This chain links TRBV20-1 with TRBJ2-3; 12 bases are a match to TRBD2. CDR1 is DFQATT, CDR2 SNEGSKA, per germline (reference sequence). The CDR3 sequence is 16 residues long. After removal of 0 bases from V and 3 bases from J, the junction contained 4 bases not matched to a gene.

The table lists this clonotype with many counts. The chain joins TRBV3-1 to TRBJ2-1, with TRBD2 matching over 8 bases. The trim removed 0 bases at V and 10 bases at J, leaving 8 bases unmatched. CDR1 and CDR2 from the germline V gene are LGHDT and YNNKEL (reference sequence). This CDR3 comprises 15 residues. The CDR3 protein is CASSQDAGGAPEQFF. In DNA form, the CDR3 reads TGTGCCAGCAGCCAAGATGCCGGGGGGGCCCCCGAGCAGTTCTTC.

The CDR3 sequence: CASRFFSVSGGFTDTQYF. Written as DNA, the CDR3 is TGTGCCAGCAGGTTTTTTTCAGTATCGGGGGGGTTCACAGATACGCAGTATTTT. This chain uses TRBV7-9 with TRBJ2-3; 8 bases are a match to TRBD2. CDR1 SEHNR and CDR2 FQNEAQ come from the germline V gene (reference sequence). This CDR3 comprises 18 residues. The ends lost 6 bases at V and 2 bases at J; junction bases unmatched: 16.

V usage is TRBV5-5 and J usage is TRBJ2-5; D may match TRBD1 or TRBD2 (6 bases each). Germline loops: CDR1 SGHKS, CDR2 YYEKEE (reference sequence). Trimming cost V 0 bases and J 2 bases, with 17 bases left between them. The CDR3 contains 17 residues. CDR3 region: CASSLGLGGLGQETQYF. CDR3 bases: TGTGCCAGCAGCTTGGGACTAGGGGGTTTGGGACAAGAGACCCAGTACTTC.

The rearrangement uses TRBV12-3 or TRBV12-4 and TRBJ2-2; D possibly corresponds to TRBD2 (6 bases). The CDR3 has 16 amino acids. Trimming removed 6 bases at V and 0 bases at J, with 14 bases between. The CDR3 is CASRSTGGANTGELFF. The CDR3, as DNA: TGTGCCAGCAGGTCGACGGGCGGGGCGAACACCGGGGAGCTGTTTTTT.

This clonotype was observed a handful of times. DNA for the CDR3: TGTGCCAGCAGCGGGGCATCGGTCGGGGGCTACACCTTC. As protein: CASSGASVGGYTF. V usage is TRBV9 and J usage is TRBJ1-2; no reliable D call. The V end lost 3 bases, the J end lost 8 bases, and 14 bases lay between the germline ends. Germline V gene data show CDR1 as SGDLS and CDR2 as YYNGEE. CDR3 length equals 13 residues.

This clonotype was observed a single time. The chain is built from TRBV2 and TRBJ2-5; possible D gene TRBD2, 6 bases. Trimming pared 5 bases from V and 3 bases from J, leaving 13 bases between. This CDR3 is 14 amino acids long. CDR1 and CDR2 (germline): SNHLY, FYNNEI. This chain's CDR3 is CASSQTRREETQYF. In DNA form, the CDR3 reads TGTGCCAGCAGTCAGACTAGACGGGAAGAGACCCAGTACTTC.

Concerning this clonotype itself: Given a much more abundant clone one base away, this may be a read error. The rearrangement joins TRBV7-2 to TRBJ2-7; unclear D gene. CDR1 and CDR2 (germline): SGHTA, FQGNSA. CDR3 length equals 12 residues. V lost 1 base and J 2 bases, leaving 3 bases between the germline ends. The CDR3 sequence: CASSLEPYEQYF. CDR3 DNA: TGTGCCAGCAGCTTAGAACCCTACGAGCAGTACTTC.

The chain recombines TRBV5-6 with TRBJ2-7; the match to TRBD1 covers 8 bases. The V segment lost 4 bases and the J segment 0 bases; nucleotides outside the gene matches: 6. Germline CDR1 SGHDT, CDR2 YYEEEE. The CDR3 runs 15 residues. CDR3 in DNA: TGTGCCAGCAGCGAACAGGGGGACTCCTCCTACGAGCAGTACGTC. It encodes CASSEQGDSSYEQYV.

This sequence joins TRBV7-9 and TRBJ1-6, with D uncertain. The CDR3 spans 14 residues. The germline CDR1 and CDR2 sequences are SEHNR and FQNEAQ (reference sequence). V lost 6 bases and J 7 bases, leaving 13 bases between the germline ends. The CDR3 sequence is CASSNVTGNSPLHF. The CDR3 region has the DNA TGTGCCAGCAGTAACGTAACGGGAAATTCACCCCTCCACTTT.

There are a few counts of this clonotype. CDR3 region: CASSLWGAGTGELFF. CDR3 sequence (DNA): TGTGCCAGCAGTTTATGGGGGGCGGGAACCGGGGAGCTGTTTTTT. The rearrangement uses TRBV27 and TRBJ2-2; D possibly matches TRBD1 or TRBD2 (6 bases each). The CDR3 spans 15 residues. CDR1 and CDR2 (germline): MNHEY, SMNVEV (reference sequence). Trimming took 1 base from V and 5 from J, leaving 11 bases between them.

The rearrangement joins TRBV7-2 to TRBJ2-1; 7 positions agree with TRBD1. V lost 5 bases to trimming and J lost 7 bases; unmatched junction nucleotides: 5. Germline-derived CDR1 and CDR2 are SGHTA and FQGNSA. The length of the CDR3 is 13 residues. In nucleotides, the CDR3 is TGTGCCAGCAGCGTACAGGGGAATAATGAGCAGTTCTTC. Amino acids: CASSVQGNNEQFF. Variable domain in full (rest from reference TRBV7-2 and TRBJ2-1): GAGVSQSPSNKVTEKGKDVELRCDPISGHTALYWYRQSLGQGLEFLIYFQGNSAPDKSGLPSDRFSAERTGGSVSTLTIQRTQQEDSAVYLCASSVQGNNEQFFGPGTRLTVL.

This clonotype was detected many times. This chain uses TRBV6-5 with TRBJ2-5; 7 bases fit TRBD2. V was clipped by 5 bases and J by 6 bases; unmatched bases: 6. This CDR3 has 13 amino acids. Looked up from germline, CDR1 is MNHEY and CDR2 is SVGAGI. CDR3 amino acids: CASSIREGKTQYF. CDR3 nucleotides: TGTGCCAGCAGTATAAGGGAGGGGAAGACCCAGTACTTC.

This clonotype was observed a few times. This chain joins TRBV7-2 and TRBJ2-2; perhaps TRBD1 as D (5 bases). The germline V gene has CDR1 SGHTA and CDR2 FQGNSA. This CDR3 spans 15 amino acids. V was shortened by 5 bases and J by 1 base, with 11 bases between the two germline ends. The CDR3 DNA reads TGTGCCAGCAGCCTAAACCAGGGGAACACCGGGGAGCTGTTTTTT. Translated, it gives CASSLNQGNTGELFF.

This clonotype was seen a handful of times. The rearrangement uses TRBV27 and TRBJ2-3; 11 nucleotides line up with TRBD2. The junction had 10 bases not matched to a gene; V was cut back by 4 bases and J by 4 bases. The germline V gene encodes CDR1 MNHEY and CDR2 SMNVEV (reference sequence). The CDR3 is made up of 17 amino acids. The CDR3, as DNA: TGTGCCAGCAGTTCCCTACTAGCGGGGGACCTCGCAGATACGCAGTATTTT. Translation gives CASSSLLAGDLADTQYF.

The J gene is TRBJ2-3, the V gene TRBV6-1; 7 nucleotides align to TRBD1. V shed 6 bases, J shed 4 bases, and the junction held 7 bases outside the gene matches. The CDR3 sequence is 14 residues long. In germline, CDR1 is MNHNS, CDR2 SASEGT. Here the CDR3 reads CASRLPGGADTQYF. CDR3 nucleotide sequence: TGTGCCAGCAGGCTACCAGGGGGAGCAGATACGCAGTATTTT.

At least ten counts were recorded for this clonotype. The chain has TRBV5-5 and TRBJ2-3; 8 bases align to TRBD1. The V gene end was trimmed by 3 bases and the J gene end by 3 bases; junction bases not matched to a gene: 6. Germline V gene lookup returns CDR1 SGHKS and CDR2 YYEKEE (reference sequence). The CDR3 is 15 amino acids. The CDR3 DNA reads TGTGCCAGCAGCTGGACAGGGCTTTTTACAGATACGCAGTATTTT. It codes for CASSWTGLFTDTQYF.

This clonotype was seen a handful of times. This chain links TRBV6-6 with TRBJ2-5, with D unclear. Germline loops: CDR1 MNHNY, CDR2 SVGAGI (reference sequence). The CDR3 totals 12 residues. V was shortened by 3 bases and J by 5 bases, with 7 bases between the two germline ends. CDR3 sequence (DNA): TGTGCCAGCAGTTATCGCCGTGAGACCCAGTACTTC. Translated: CASSYRRETQYF.

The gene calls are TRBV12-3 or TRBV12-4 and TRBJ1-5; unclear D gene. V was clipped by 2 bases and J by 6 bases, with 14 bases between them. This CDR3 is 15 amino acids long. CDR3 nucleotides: TGTGCCAGCAGTTTATTCGGTCCGGGAGGTCAGCCCCAGCATTTT. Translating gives CASSLFGPGGQPQHF.

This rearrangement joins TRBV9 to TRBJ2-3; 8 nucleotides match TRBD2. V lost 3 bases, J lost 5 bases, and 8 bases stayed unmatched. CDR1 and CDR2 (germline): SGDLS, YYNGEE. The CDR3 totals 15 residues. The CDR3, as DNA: TGTGCCAGCAGCGCCTCCGGGGGGGCGGGAGATACGCAGTATTTT. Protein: CASSASGGAGDTQYF. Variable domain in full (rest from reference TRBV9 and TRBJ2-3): DSGVTQTPKHLITATGQRVTLRCSPRSGDLSVYWYQQSLDQGLQFLIQYYNGEERAKGNILERFSAQQFPDLHSELNLSSLELGDSALYFCASSASGGAGDTQYFGPGTRLTVL.

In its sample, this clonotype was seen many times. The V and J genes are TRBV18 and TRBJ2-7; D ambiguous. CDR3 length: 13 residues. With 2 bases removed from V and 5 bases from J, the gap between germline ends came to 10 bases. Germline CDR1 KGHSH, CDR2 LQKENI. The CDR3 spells CASSPSPGNEQYV. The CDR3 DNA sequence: TGTGCCAGCTCACCAAGCCCAGGAAACGAGCAGTACGTC.

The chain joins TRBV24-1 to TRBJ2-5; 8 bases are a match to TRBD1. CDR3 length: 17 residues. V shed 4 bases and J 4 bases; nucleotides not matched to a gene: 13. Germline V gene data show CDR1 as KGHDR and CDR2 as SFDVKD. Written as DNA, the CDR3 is TGTGCCACCAGTGACCCCAGGGGGCGAGTTGGGATAGAGACCCAGTACTTC. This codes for CATSDPRGRVGIETQYF.

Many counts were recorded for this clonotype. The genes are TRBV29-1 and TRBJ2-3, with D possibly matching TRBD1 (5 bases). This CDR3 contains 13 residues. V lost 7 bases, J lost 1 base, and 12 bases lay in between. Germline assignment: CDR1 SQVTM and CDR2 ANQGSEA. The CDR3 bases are TGCAGCGCGTCTGACAGCCGCACAGATACGCAGTATTTT. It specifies CSASDSRTDTQYF.